One and the same sample provided the 27 T cell receptor beta chains below, sequenced in a study of shared clonotypes between healthy human individuals. Method: immunoSEQ multiplex PCR; TCRdb's copy keeps in-frame clones and lacks some. In the table there are about 470,000 clones, 70% to 80% of which are singletons. The specimen sequenced was PBMCs. Receptors were obtained from a middle-aged woman in good health. Some clones in this sample may be carry-over from other donors' samples.

This chain connects TRBV6-5 to TRBJ2-7; no clear D. Deletions cut 5 bases from V and 3 bases from J, with 8 bases between. This CDR3 spans 12 amino acids. CDR1 is MNHEY and CDR2 is SVGAGI in the germline V gene. The CDR3 loop reads CASSKGNYEQYF. The CDR3 DNA sequence: TGTGCCAGCAGTAAGGGAAACTACGAGCAGTACTTC.

This chain links TRBV30 with TRBJ2-7; 13 nucleotides agree with TRBD2. Losses at the gene ends were 2 bases for V and 2 bases for J; bases not matched to a gene: 18. The CDR3 runs to 20 residues. Per germline, CDR1 GTSNPN and CDR2 SVGIG (reference sequence). The CDR3 sequence: CAWSTYPTSGRWGWTYEQYF. Written as DNA, the CDR3 is TGTGCCTGGAGTACATACCCGACTAGCGGGAGGTGGGGGTGGACCTACGAGCAGTACTTC.

This clone was recorded a few times. The chain carries TRBV6-1 and TRBJ2-7; TRBD2 matches at 11 bases. This CDR3 spans 17 amino acids. CDR1 is MNHNS and CDR2 is SASEGT in the germline V gene. The V and J ends lost 0 bases and 3 bases, in that order; junction bases with no gene match: 7. CDR3 DNA sequence: TGTGCCAGCAGTGAAGCCCTGACTAGCGGGGAGTTCTACGAGCAGTACTTC. Residues: CASSEALTSGEFYEQYF.

The chain couples TRBV27 to TRBJ2-7; possibly TRBD1 for D (6 bases). CDR1 is MNHEY and CDR2 is SMNVEV in the germline V gene (reference sequence). Trimming took off 2 bases at V and 2 bases at J, with 19 bases between the two ends. The CDR3 runs to 17 residues. The DNA of the CDR3 is TGTGCCAGCAGTTTAGGAGTACCCACCTGGACAGCCTACGAGCAGTACTTC. This translates into CASSLGVPTWTAYEQYF.

The chain has TRBV27 and TRBJ2-1; TRBD1 matches 9 bases. Looked up from germline, CDR1 is MNHEY and CDR2 is SMNVEV (reference sequence). CDR3 length: 17 amino acids. The trim removed 8 bases at V and 3 bases at J, leaving 14 bases unmatched. CDR3 sequence reads: CASHPLANRGLYNEQFF. CDR3 bases: TGTGCCAGCCACCCCCTTGCGAACAGGGGGCTCTACAATGAGCAGTTCTTC.

V is TRBV2 and J is TRBJ2-3, with TRBD2 matching 9 bases. The CDR3 runs to 15 residues. Germline V gene lookup returns CDR1 SNHLY and CDR2 FYNNEI. V lost 8 bases to trimming and J lost 3 bases; unmatched junction nucleotides: 9. CDR3 in DNA: TGTGCCAGCCATCCCGGCGGGAGGGGAACAGATACGCAGTATTTT. It encodes CASHPGGRGTDTQYF. Together with reference TRBV2 and TRBJ2-3, the CDR3 gives the full variable domain: EPEVTQTPSHQVTQMGQEVILRCVPISNHLYFYWYRQILGQKVEFLVSFYNNEISEKSEIFDDQFSVERPDGSNFTLKIRSTKLEDSAMYFCASHPGGRGTDTQYFGPGTRLTVL.

The chain links TRBV6-4 to TRBJ2-1; 11 bases line up with TRBD1. The CDR3 sequence is 15 residues long. The germline CDR1 and CDR2 sequences are MRHNA and SNTAGT. V lost 3 bases and J lost 2; bases outside the gene matches: 0. CDR3 region: CASSEGQGAYNEQFF. CDR3 nucleotide sequence: TGTGCCAGCAGTGAGGGACAGGGGGCCTACAATGAGCAGTTCTTC.

This clone has a count of ten or more. This sample also contains other DNA sequences that code for the same CDR3. V gene TRBV4-3 combines with J gene TRBJ1-2, with D possibly matching TRBD1 (5 bases). V dropped 1 base and J dropped 8 bases, with 14 bases sitting between them. Per the germline V gene, CDR1 is LGHNA and CDR2 is YSLEER. There are 14 residues in the CDR3. The CDR3 loop is CASSQVLAGRGYTF. Written as DNA, the CDR3 is TGCGCCAGCAGCCAAGTTCTAGCAGGGCGAGGCTACACCTTC.

The chain combines TRBV28 with TRBJ2-7, with TRBD2 matching over 13 bases. Germline trimming cut 5 bases from V and 4 bases from J; bases unmatched to any gene: 5. CDR1 and CDR2 from the germline V gene are MDHEN and SYDVKM. The CDR3 length is 15 residues. The chain's CDR3 is CASSHRTSGSYEQYF. The CDR3 DNA sequence: TGTGCCAGCAGTCACCGGACTAGCGGGAGTTACGAGCAGTACTTC.

The chain employs TRBV15 and TRBJ1-1; D is ambiguous. V gave up 0 bases and J gave up 1 base, with 6 bases separating them. Germline V lookup: CDR1 LNHNV, CDR2 YYDKDF (reference sequence). This CDR3 region has 14 residues. In DNA form, the CDR3 reads TGTGCCACCAGCAGAGATCTCCGGAACACTGAAGCTTTCTTT. Translated, it gives CATSRDLRNTEAFF. Complete variable domain (other parts from reference TRBV15 and TRBJ1-1): DAMVIQNPRYQVTQFGKPVTLSCSQTLNHNVMYWYQQKSSQAPKLLFHYYDKDFNNEADTPDNFQSRRPNTSFCFLDIRSPGLGDTAMYLCATSRDLRNTEAFFGQGTRLTVV.

The rearrangement uses TRBV30 and TRBJ2-3; D remains ambiguous. Trimming took 2 bases from V and 4 from J, leaving 7 bases between them. This CDR3 contains 12 residues. From germline, CDR1 is GTSNPN and CDR2 SVGIG (reference sequence). The CDR3: CAWSLTPDTQYF. Written as DNA, the CDR3 is TGTGCCTGGAGTCTAACCCCAGATACGCAGTATTTT.

This chain connects TRBV9 to TRBJ2-7; TRBD2 matches 10 bases. CDR3 length: 22 amino acids. V gave up 0 bases and J gave up 3 bases; unmatched junction bases: 24. Germline assignment: CDR1 SGDLS and CDR2 YYNGEE. CDR3 sequence (DNA): TGTGCCAGCAGCGTAGGCCCTAGCGGGAGTCCCACGGGTACCTCCAGATACTACGAGCAGTACTTC. Translating it yields CASSVGPSGSPTGTSRYYEQYF. The full variable domain, completed using reference TRBV9 and TRBJ2-7, is DSGVTQTPKHLITATGQRVTLRCSPRSGDLSVYWYQQSLDQGLQFLIQYYNGEERAKGNILERFSAQQFPDLHSELNLSSLELGDSALYFCASSVGPSGSPTGTSRYYEQYFGPGTRLTVT.

The chain couples TRBV10-2 to TRBJ1-5; 7 nucleotides agree with TRBD1. Germline V lookup: CDR1 WSHSY, CDR2 SAAADI. The CDR3 has 12 residues. The J segment lost 2 bases and the V segment lost 8 bases, leaving 0 bases of the junction unmatched. The CDR3 DNA is TGCGCCAGCCAGGGGGGCAATCAGCCCCAGCATTTT. The encoded protein is CASQGGNQPQHF.

The rearrangement uses TRBV30 and TRBJ1-5; D not resolved. V was cut by 1 base and J by 6 bases, with 13 bases left in between. Germline V lookup: CDR1 GTSNPN, CDR2 SVGIG (reference sequence). CDR3 length equals 14 residues. This CDR3 reads CAWSEYSRGQPQHF. The CDR3 DNA reads TGTGCCTGGAGTGAGTATAGTCGGGGTCAGCCCCAGCATTTT.

This clone was recorded a few times. The J gene is TRBJ2-6, the V gene TRBV5-8; 7 bases are a match to TRBD2. The V gene's germline CDR1 is SGHTS and CDR2 YDEGEE. The CDR3 loop spans 17 amino acids. V gave up 4 bases and J gave up 0 bases; unmatched junction bases: 7. CDR3 nucleotide sequence: TGTGCCAGCAGCGCGGGACTACCGTCCTCTGGGGCCAACGTCCTGACTTTC. This translates into CASSAGLPSSGANVLTF.

V and J are TRBV5-4 and TRBJ2-3, with 13 bases that match TRBD2. Per the germline V gene, CDR1 is SGHNT and CDR2 is YYREEE (reference sequence). The CDR3 is made up of 16 amino acids. The V gene end was trimmed by 3 bases and the J gene end by 9 bases; junction bases not matched to a gene: 10. The CDR3: CASSSGLAGVQITQYF. The CDR3 nucleotides read TGTGCCAGCAGCTCAGGACTAGCGGGAGTACAGATAACGCAGTATTTT.

The rearrangement links TRBV28 to TRBJ2-3; 7 positions match TRBD2. Germline CDR1 is MDHEN and CDR2 is SYDVKM. This CDR3 comprises 16 residues. With V trimmed by 4 bases and J by 6 bases, 13 bases remained unmatched. The CDR3 DNA follows: TGTGCCAGCAGTTACCCCAGCGGGATAGGGGTGGATACGCAGTATTTT. This encodes CASSYPSGIGVDTQYF.

The chain joins TRBV2 to TRBJ2-5; a weak D match, TRBD1 (5 bases). Germline CDR1 is SNHLY and CDR2 is FYNNEI. This CDR3 has 14 residues. V lost 4 bases, J lost 4 bases, and 13 bases lay in between. CDR3 in DNA: TGTGCCAGCAGTGCAAGGGGCGACTCAGAGACCCAGTACTTC. This gives the protein CASSARGDSETQYF.

This clone was found once. The chain is built from TRBV11-3 and TRBJ2-1; D uncertain. V was trimmed by 1 base and J by 0 bases, leaving 7 bases between them. The CDR3 has 15 residues. Germline V gene sequence: CDR1 SGHNT, CDR2 YENEEA. CDR3 in amino acids: CASSLGLISYNEQFF. The CDR3 DNA sequence: TGTGCCAGCAGCTTAGGACTGATCTCCTACAATGAGCAGTTCTTC.

This chain links TRBV6-1 with TRBJ2-5, with 7 bases identical to TRBD1. In germline, CDR1 is MNHNS, CDR2 SASEGT. There are 13 residues in the CDR3. With 4 bases clipped from V and 5 bases from J, the junction kept 4 bases outside the gene matches. CDR3 DNA: TGTGCCAGCAGTGCACAGGGGTGGGAGACCCAGTACTTC. This encodes CASSAQGWETQYF.

The chain recombines TRBV7-2 with TRBJ2-7, with 15 bases that match TRBD2. CDR1 and CDR2 from the germline V gene are SGHTA and FQGNSA. The CDR3 is 16 amino acids. J gave up 2 bases and V 5 bases, and 4 bases lay outside the gene matches. The CDR3 bases are TGTGCCAGCAGCGGACTAGCGGGAGGGCGCGCCTACGAGCAGTACTTC. This translates into CASSGLAGGRAYEQYF.

The chain links TRBV5-8 to TRBJ2-1; D ambiguous. The germline V gene encodes CDR1 SGHTS and CDR2 YDEGEE. V lost 2 bases and J 0 bases, leaving 9 bases between the germline ends. There are 15 residues in the CDR3. CDR3 sequence reads: CASSFTVSSYNEQFF. The CDR3 DNA is TGTGCCAGCAGCTTTACAGTTAGCTCCTACAATGAGCAGTTCTTC. Drawing the rest from reference TRBV5-8 and TRBJ2-1, the complete variable domain is EAGVTQSPTHLIKTRGQQATLRCSPISGHTSVYWYQQALGLGLQFLLWYDEGEERNRGNFPPRFSGRQFPNYSSELNVNALELEDSALYLCASSFTVSSYNEQFFGPGTRLTVL.

In regard to this clone: At the DNA level, this CDR3 is encoded by other sequences in the same sample as well. The chain has TRBV6-4 and TRBJ2-2; 8 nucleotides match TRBD1. Germline V gene lookup returns CDR1 MRHNA and CDR2 SNTAGT. The CDR3 consists of 14 residues. Trimming took 3 bases from V and 3 from J; bases not matched to a gene: 0. The CDR3 spells CASSEGQDTGELFF. As DNA, the CDR3 is TGTGCCAGCAGTGAGGGACAGGACACCGGGGAGCTGTTTTTT.

This chain joins TRBV16 and TRBJ1-5, with 7 nucleotides matching TRBD1. The J segment lost 9 bases and the V segment lost 5 bases, leaving 16 bases of the junction unmatched. Germline V gives CDR1 KGHSY, CDR2 FQNENV. The CDR3 consists of 16 residues. The chain's CDR3 is CASSGPGQAAQGPQHF. CDR3 DNA sequence: TGTGCCAGCAGCGGCCCCGGACAGGCCGCTCAAGGGCCCCAGCATTTT.

The chain couples TRBV5-5 to TRBJ1-5; no firm D call. Germline loops: CDR1 SGHKS, CDR2 YYEKEE (reference sequence). V dropped 8 bases and J dropped 0 bases, with 12 bases sitting between them. This CDR3 comprises 14 residues. The CDR3 reads CASDITYSNQPQHF. The CDR3 bases are TGTGCCAGTGATATAACCTATAGCAATCAGCCCCAGCATTTT.

The chain is built from TRBV2 and TRBJ2-5; 16 bases are shared with TRBD2. The assigned J gene may be wrong: the sequence end matches TRBJ2-7 better. Germline lookup yields CDR1 SNHLY and CDR2 FYNNEI. The CDR3 runs 19 residues. The CDR3: CASTRGTSGRAVSEAEQYF. The CDR3 DNA reads TGTGCCAGCACTCGGGGGACTAGCGGGAGGGCCGTCTCCGAGGCCGAGCAGTACTTC.

This clone came up a few times. This chain connects TRBV9 to TRBJ2-1; 10 bases match TRBD2. CDR3 size: 16 residues. Germline lookup yields CDR1 SGDLS and CDR2 YYNGEE. V lost 4 bases, J lost 5 bases, and 9 bases stayed unmatched. CDR3 loop: CASSPSGRAIHNEQFF. In DNA, the CDR3 is TGTGCCAGCAGCCCCAGCGGGAGGGCGATCCACAATGAGCAGTTCTTC.